This TCR beta chain came from a study of PD-1 blockade in classical Hodgkin lymphoma. Study at large: Patients got intravenous nivolumab 3 mg/kg every 2 weeks. General observations from the study: The authors have not defined what causes the repertoire differences, possibly disease activity or prior therapy.

The germline V gene has CDR1 SGHNT and CDR2 YYREEE (reference sequence). The CDR3 sequence is 14 residues long. Trimming took 4 bases from V and 0 from J; bases not matched to a gene: 3. Every patient was affected by relapse after autologous stem cell transplantation, while exposure to brentuximab vedotin was not uniform. Comment on this clone: Its antigen remains unidentified.

Some clones are missing from TCRdb's copy, which holds only in-frame ones; the method was immunoSEQ multiplex PCR. The sample consists of 100,000 or so clones, 75% to 90% of them appearing once. The sample in question was peripheral blood mononuclear cells (PBMCs), obtained before the second cycle of nivolumab. This sequence was found in a human donor with classical Hodgkin lymphoma. The rearrangement links TRBV5-4 to TRBJ1-1; 7 bases fit TRBD1. Here the CDR3 DNA reads TGTGCCAGCAGCATGGGACAGCTGAACACTGAAGCTTTCTTT. Its translation is CASSMGQLNTEAFF.